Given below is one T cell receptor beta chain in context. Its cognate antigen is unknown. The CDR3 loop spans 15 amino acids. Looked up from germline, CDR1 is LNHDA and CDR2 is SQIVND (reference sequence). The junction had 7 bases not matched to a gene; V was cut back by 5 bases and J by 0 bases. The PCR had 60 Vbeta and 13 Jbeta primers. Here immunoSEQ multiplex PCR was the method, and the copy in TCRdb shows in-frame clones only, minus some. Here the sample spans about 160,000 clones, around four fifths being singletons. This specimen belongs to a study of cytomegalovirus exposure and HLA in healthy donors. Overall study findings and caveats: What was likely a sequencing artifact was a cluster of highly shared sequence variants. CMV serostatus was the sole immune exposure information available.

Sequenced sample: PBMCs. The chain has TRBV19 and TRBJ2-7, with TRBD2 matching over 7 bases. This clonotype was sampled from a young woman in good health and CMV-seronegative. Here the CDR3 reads CASSSPGLPSYEQYF. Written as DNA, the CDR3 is TGTGCCAGTAGTTCTCCGGGACTACCCTCCTACGAGCAGTACTTC.